This T cell receptor (beta chain) is drawn from a study of blood T cell repertoires in COVID-19. Data came from immunoSEQ multiplex PCR; TCRdb stores just in-frame clones and leaves some out. The repertoire consists of under 200,000 clones, with around 84% occurring once and the leading ten covering about 2.5%. V lost 3 bases, J lost 0 bases, and 5 bases stayed unmatched. Germline CDR1 SGHDT, CDR2 YYEEEE. CDR3 length: 16 amino acids. The source of this sequence is a woman older than 75 with COVID-19, enrolled during active disease. The sample was peripheral blood. The genes are TRBV5-6 and TRBJ2-3; 9 nucleotides agree with TRBD1. The CDR3 spells CASSYGTGISTDTQYF. The CDR3 region has the DNA TGTGCCAGCAGCTACGGGACAGGGATTAGCACAGATACGCAGTATTTT.